The rows below give T cell receptor beta chains drawn from one sample of a study of shared clonotypes between healthy human individuals. Generated by immunoSEQ multiplex PCR, the TCRdb table keeps only in-frame clones and is missing some. The data hold 1.5 million to 2.5 million clones, with less than 95% observed a single time. Material: naive CD8+ T cells sorted from blood. The receptor set was obtained from a man aged 18 to 30 in good health. The CDR3 runs from the conserved cysteine through the conserved F or W. The D gene is left open where the match is weak. Size is omitted from some rows. Given values are once, few, many or a class for expanded clones.

d_call	v_call	j_call	clone_size	cdr3_nt	cdr3_aa
-	TRBV2	TRBJ1-5	-	TGTGCCAGCAGTGATAGCCCCAATCAGCCCCAGCATTTT	CASSDSPNQPQHF
-	TRBV7-9	TRBJ2-7	-	TGTGCCAGCAGCTTCATCAGGGACGAGCAGTACTTC	CASSFIRDEQYF
-	TRBV6-5	TRBJ2-5	once	TGTGCCAGCAGTTCCCTGCCGCGGCTAGAGACCCAGTACTTC	CASSSLPRLETQYF
TRBD2	TRBV7-3	TRBJ2-1	once	TGTGCCAGCACCCTTGGACTAGCGGGCTACAATGAGCAGTTCTTC	CASTLGLAGYNEQFF
TRBD1	TRBV4-1	TRBJ2-1	-	TGCGCCAGCACCCCGTTACCGGGACAGGGTAGGAATGAGCAGTTCTTC	CASTPLPGQGRNEQFF
TRBD2	TRBV29-1	TRBJ2-3	-	TGCAGCGTAATTAGCGGGGACACAGATACGCAGTATTTT	CSVISGDTDTQYF
TRBD1	TRBV6-1	TRBJ2-2	once	TGTGCCAGCAGTGAACGACAGGGGCCCGCGAACACCGGGGAGCTGTTTTTT	CASSERQGPANTGELFF
TRBD2	TRBV7-9	TRBJ2-3	-	TGTGCCAGCAGCTTCGGACTAGCGGAAAGCACAGATACGCAGTATTTT	CASSFGLAESTDTQYF
-	TRBV4-1	TRBJ2-1	-	TGCGCCAGCAGCCAGGACCAAGGGGGGAATGAGCAGTTCTTC	CASSQDQGGNEQFF
TRBD1	TRBV10-1	TRBJ2-7	-	TGCGCCAGCAGCGAAACAGGGGGCGAGTACGAGCAGTACTTC	CASSETGGEYEQYF
-	TRBV7-9	TRBJ2-7	once	TGTGCCAGCAGCTTAGAGCAGGGTTTGGCCTACGAGCAGTACTTC	CASSLEQGLAYEQYF
-	TRBV5-4	TRBJ1-4	-	TGTGCCAGCAGCTTCGATTGGGAAGAAAAACTGTTTTTT	CASSFDWEEKLFF
-	TRBV7-8	TRBJ2-3	once	TGTGCCAGCAGCGAAACAGATACGCAGTATTTT	CASSETDTQYF
TRBD1	TRBV2	TRBJ2-7	-	TGTGCCAGCACCCGGACAGGGTTCTACGAGCAGTACTTC	CASTRTGFYEQYF
TRBD1	TRBV6-5	TRBJ1-5	-	TGTGCCAGCAGTCCGGGACAGGTCAATCAGCCCCAGCATTTT	CASSPGQVNQPQHF
-	TRBV2	TRBJ1-5	-	TGTGCCAGCAAAGACCTGTATAGCAATCAGCCCCAGCATTTT	CASKDLYSNQPQHF
-	TRBV6-1	TRBJ2-3	once	TGTGCCAGCAGTGACCCCCAAGGGCTGGATACGCAGTATTTT	CASSDPQGLDTQYF
-	TRBV11-2	TRBJ2-7	-	TGTGCCAGCAGCTTGCACATTACCTACGAGCAGTACTTC	CASSLHITYEQYF
TRBD2	TRBV6-1	TRBJ2-7	-	TGTGCCAGTCTAGCGGGAGGGCCTCCCGAGCAGTACTTC	CASLAGGPPEQYF
TRBD2	TRBV6-5	TRBJ2-1	once	TGTGCCAGCAGTTACTCCCGGGGGGAAGTGGGGAATGAGCAGTTCTTC	CASSYSRGEVGNEQFF
-	TRBV4-3	TRBJ1-2	-	TGCGCCAGCAGCCAAGATCTGGAAGGATCTCCTTATGGCTACACCTTC	CASSQDLEGSPYGYTF
-	TRBV5-4	TRBJ1-6	-	TGTGCCAGCAGCTTGGTGCAGGGAGCGAGTTCACCCCTCCACTTT	CASSLVQGASSPLHF
-	TRBV27	TRBJ2-7	-	TGTGCCAGCAGTTTACTCCAAGGAGATATTCCGATCTACGAGCAGTACTTC	CASSLLQGDIPIYEQYF
-	TRBV7-2	TRBJ2-1	-	TGTGCCAGCAGCTTAACGGTAGCTCTTAGCTCCTACAATGAGCAGTTCTTC	CASSLTVALSSYNEQFF